These T cell receptor beta chains were read from a single sample in a study of cytotoxic CD8 clonotypes in ibrutinib-treated CLL. The data were produced by immunoSEQ multiplex PCR, yet TCRdb's version contains in-frame clones alone and is incomplete. The sample consists of about 57,000 clones, 56% of them appearing once. The material sequenced was PBMCs, taken after 24 months of ibrutinib treatment. The receptors were sampled from a human donor with chronic lymphocytic leukemia. Both conserved end residues are part of each CDR3. A D gene is named only where the DNA matches it firmly. Rows give clone size only sometimes, using once, few, many, or a class for an expanded clone.

CDR3 protein	CDR3 DNA	D gene	V gene	clone size	J gene
CAWSVRGSGRAHNEQFF	TGTGCCTGGAGTGTACGAGGAAGCGGGAGGGCCCACAATGAGCAGTTCTTC	TRBD2	TRBV30	NA	TRBJ2-1
CASRHRASQETQYF	TGTGCCAGCAGACACCGGGCCTCACAAGAGACCCAGTACTTC	NA	TRBV6-1	NA	TRBJ2-5
CASRRQGGTGELFF	TGTGCCAGCCGGAGACAGGGAGGAACCGGGGAGCTGTTTTTT	NA	TRBV6-5	few	TRBJ2-2
CASSSTGLGDGYTF	TGCGCCAGCAGCTCGACAGGGCTCGGGGATGGCTACACCTTC	TRBD1	TRBV5-1	NA	TRBJ1-2
CASRGTDYGYTF	TGCGCCAGCAGAGGGACGGATTATGGCTACACCTTC	NA	TRBV5-1	many	TRBJ1-2
CASRGWGNTEAFF	TGTGCCAGCAGGGGCTGGGGGAACACTGAAGCTTTCTTT	NA	TRBV2	few	TRBJ1-1
CSVRAGGYQETQYF	TGCAGCGTTAGGGCGGGGGGGTACCAAGAGACCCAGTACTTC	TRBD2	TRBV29-1	NA	TRBJ2-5
CASSLVAGTNYNEQFF	TGTGCCAGCAGTTTAGTTGCCGGGACAAACTACAATGAGCAGTTCTTC	NA	TRBV27	few	TRBJ2-1
CASSRQGAGAFF	TGTGCCAGCAGCCGACAGGGGGCCGGAGCTTTCTTT	TRBD1	TRBV7-2	few	TRBJ1-1
CASRVAGAYEQYF	TGTGCCAGCAGAGTAGCGGGAGCCTACGAGCAGTACTTC	TRBD2	TRBV2	NA	TRBJ2-7
CASRETWTYF	TGTGCCAGCAGAGAAACCTGGACGTACTTC	NA	TRBV2	NA	TRBJ2-7
CASSKTGGATEAFF	TGTGCCAGCAGTAAGACGGGGGGAGCCACTGAAGCTTTCTTT	NA	TRBV28	NA	TRBJ1-1
CASSLGTGLTDTQYF	TGTGCCAGCAGTTTAGGGACAGGGCTTACAGATACGCAGTATTTT	TRBD1	TRBV27	NA	TRBJ2-3
CASSLAGGPAGYTF	TGCGCCAGCAGCTTGGCCGGGGGGCCGGCGGGCTACACCTTC	NA	TRBV5-1	NA	TRBJ1-2
CASSSGQFNSPLHF	TGTGCCAGCAGCTCGGGACAATTTAATTCACCCCTCCACTTT	NA	TRBV7-2	many	TRBJ1-6
CASSLGWGTGELFF	TGTGCCAGCAGCTTGGGGTGGGGCACCGGGGAGCTGTTTTTT	NA	TRBV5-4	NA	TRBJ2-2
CASSLPTGASTEAFF	TGTGCCAGCAGCCTCCCGACAGGCGCGAGCACTGAAGCTTTCTTT	NA	TRBV11-3	NA	TRBJ1-1
CASSYGSRHSPLHF	TGTGCCAGCAGTTACGGAAGCAGACATTCACCCCTCCACTTT	NA	TRBV10-3	NA	TRBJ1-6
CATSRDLPSRYRNTEAFF	TGTGCCACCAGCAGAGATTTACCCAGCCGGTACAGGAACACTGAAGCTTTCTTT	NA	TRBV15	NA	TRBJ1-1
CAISESLHYGYTF	TGTGCCATCAGTGAATCACTTCACTATGGCTACACCTTC	NA	TRBV10-3	few	TRBJ1-2
CASRPGGGGRQYF	TGCGCCAGCAGACCGGGAGGGGGAGGGAGGCAGTATTTT	TRBD2	TRBV5-1	NA	TRBJ2-3
CASSEIGSGRARETQYF	TGTGCCAGCAGTGAAATCGGGAGCGGGAGGGCCCGGGAGACCCAGTACTTC	TRBD2	TRBV25-1	NA	TRBJ2-5
CASSDRGRSEETQYF	TGTGCCAGCAGCGATAGGGGGAGAAGCGAAGAGACCCAGTACTTC	NA	TRBV7-2	NA	TRBJ2-5
CSVQGVYGYTF	TGCAGCGTTCAGGGGGTTTATGGCTACACCTTC	TRBD1	TRBV29-1	few	TRBJ1-2
CASSQGPGNTEAFF	TGCGCCAGCAGCCAGGGACCAGGGAACACTGAAGCTTTCTTT	NA	TRBV4-1	NA	TRBJ1-1
CASSPEGQNQPQHF	TGCGCCAGCAGCCCAGAAGGGCAGAATCAGCCCCAGCATTTT	NA	TRBV5-1	NA	TRBJ1-5
CASSPLGSNTEAFF	TGTGCCAGCAGCCCCCTAGGGTCGAACACTGAAGCTTTCTTT	NA	TRBV27	NA	TRBJ1-1
CATTWTSGRDTQYF	TGTGCCACCACTTGGACTAGCGGGAGAGATACGCAGTATTTT	TRBD2	TRBV10-3	NA	TRBJ2-3
CASSLTSGPYNEQFF	TGTGCCAGCAGCCTAACTAGCGGGCCCTACAATGAGCAGTTCTTC	TRBD2	TRBV13	once	TRBJ2-1
CATSRERAGLGGYTF	TGTGCCACCAGCAGAGAACGGGCAGGGTTGGGTGGCTACACCTTC	NA	TRBV15	few	TRBJ1-2
CAWFITSNYGYTF	TGTGCCTGGTTTATTACCTCGAACTATGGCTACACCTTC	NA	TRBV30	NA	TRBJ1-2
CASGTSGYNEQFF	TGTGCCAGTGGGACTAGCGGCTACAATGAGCAGTTCTTC	TRBD2	TRBV2	NA	TRBJ2-1
CASGRGERTDTQYF	TGCGCCAGTGGCAGGGGGGAGCGAACAGATACGCAGTATTTT	NA	TRBV5-1	NA	TRBJ2-3
CATSQGYAKERSYGYTF	TGTGCCACCAGCCAAGGGTACGCCAAGGAGCGAAGTTATGGCTACACCTTC	NA	TRBV15	NA	TRBJ1-2
CASSFLAGYTGELFF	TGTGCCAGCAGTTTTTTAGCGGGGTACACCGGGGAGCTGTTTTTT	TRBD2	TRBV28	NA	TRBJ2-2
CASSAGTAFYEQYF	TGTGCCAGCAGTGCGGGTACAGCCTTCTACGAGCAGTACTTC	NA	TRBV6-1	NA	TRBJ2-7
CASSPSPQSSYEQYF	TGTGCCAGCAGCCCCAGCCCCCAGAGCTCCTACGAGCAGTACTTC	NA	TRBV7-6	NA	TRBJ2-7
CASTRQGGYTF	TGTGCCAGCACCAGACAGGGTGGCTACACCTTC	TRBD1	TRBV2	few	TRBJ1-2
CASSYTGDRGYTF	TGTGCCAGCAGTTATACAGGGGATCGTGGCTACACCTTC	TRBD1	TRBV6-9	few	TRBJ1-2
CASSLIGLPNGEAFF	TGTGCCAGCAGCTTGATTGGGCTCCCGAATGGTGAAGCTTTCTTT	NA	TRBV5-4	NA	TRBJ1-1
CASTSNPFYGYTF	TGTGCCAGCACCTCAAATCCTTTCTATGGCTACACCTTC	NA	TRBV28	NA	TRBJ1-2
CASSLQGTEAFF	TGTGCCAGCAGCTTACAGGGTACTGAAGCTTTCTTT	NA	TRBV2	NA	TRBJ1-1
CASTRLAAGGEQFF	TGTGCCAGCACCAGACTAGCGGCAGGAGGGGAGCAGTTCTTC	TRBD2	TRBV6-6	NA	TRBJ2-1
CASSDSGQGTSEQFF	TGTGCCAGCAGTGACTCGGGACAGGGGACTAGTGAGCAGTTCTTC	TRBD1	TRBV27	NA	TRBJ2-1
CASSETDTQETQYF	TGTGCCAGCAGTGAAACCGACACCCAAGAGACCCAGTACTTC	NA	TRBV2	NA	TRBJ2-5
CASSLQRHEQFF	TGTGCCAGCAGCTTACAGCGGCATGAGCAGTTCTTC	NA	TRBV11-2	NA	TRBJ2-1
CASSLVGRTSTDTQYF	TGCGCCAGCAGCTTGGTAGGTAGGACTAGCACAGATACGCAGTATTTT	NA	TRBV5-1	NA	TRBJ2-3
CASRDSAGGNQPQHF	TGTGCCAGCAGGGACAGCGCTGGGGGCAATCAGCCCCAGCATTTT	NA	TRBV2	NA	TRBJ1-5
CASSLDPAGGVNSPLHF	TGTGCCAGCAGTTTGGACCCTGCCGGAGGGGTAAATTCACCCCTCCACTTT	NA	TRBV27	NA	TRBJ1-6
CASSLSHTGELFF	TGCGCCAGCAGCTTGTCTCACACCGGGGAGCTGTTTTTT	NA	TRBV5-1	NA	TRBJ2-2
CASSLWDRVETQYF	TGTGCCAGCAGTCTCTGGGACAGGGTGGAGACCCAGTACTTC	TRBD1	TRBV28	NA	TRBJ2-5
CASSPDSSNQPQHF	TGTGCCAGCTCACCTGACAGTAGCAATCAGCCCCAGCATTTT	NA	TRBV18	once	TRBJ1-5
CATSSLTSPSYEQFF	TGTGCCACCAGCTCCCTGACTAGCCCCTCCTATGAGCAGTTCTTC	TRBD2	TRBV15	many	TRBJ2-1
CASSRQGSYEQYF	TGTGCCAGCTCAAGACAGGGATCCTACGAGCAGTACTTC	TRBD1	TRBV18	NA	TRBJ2-7
CASSISLGSSGGYTF	TGTGCCAGTAGTATTTCGCTCGGATCGTCTGGAGGCTACACCTTC	NA	TRBV19	NA	TRBJ1-2
CASSLRAITGELFF	TGTGCCAGCAGCCTCCGGGCCATCACCGGGGAGCTGTTTTTT	NA	TRBV5-4	NA	TRBJ2-2
CASSEVGQLNSPLHF	TGTGCCAGCAGTGAGGTGGGACAGCTTAATTCACCCCTCCACTTT	TRBD1	TRBV2	NA	TRBJ1-6
CASSPGQGDYGYTF	TGTGCCAGTAGTCCCGGACAGGGGGACTATGGCTACACCTTC	TRBD1	TRBV19	few	TRBJ1-2
CASSPSNQPQHF	TGTGCCAGCAGCCCGTCCAATCAGCCCCAGCATTTT	NA	TRBV6-6	NA	TRBJ1-5